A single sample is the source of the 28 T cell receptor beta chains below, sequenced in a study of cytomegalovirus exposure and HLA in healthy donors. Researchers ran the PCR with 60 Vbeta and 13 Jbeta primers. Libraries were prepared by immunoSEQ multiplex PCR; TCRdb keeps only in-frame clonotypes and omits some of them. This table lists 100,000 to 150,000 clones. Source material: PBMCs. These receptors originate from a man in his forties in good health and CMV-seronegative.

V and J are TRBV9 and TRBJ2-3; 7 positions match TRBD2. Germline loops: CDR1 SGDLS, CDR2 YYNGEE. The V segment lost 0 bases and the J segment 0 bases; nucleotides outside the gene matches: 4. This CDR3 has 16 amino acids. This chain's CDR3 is CASSVVDSGSTDTQYF. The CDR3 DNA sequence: TGTGCCAGCAGCGTAGTCGATAGCGGGAGCACAGATACGCAGTATTTT.

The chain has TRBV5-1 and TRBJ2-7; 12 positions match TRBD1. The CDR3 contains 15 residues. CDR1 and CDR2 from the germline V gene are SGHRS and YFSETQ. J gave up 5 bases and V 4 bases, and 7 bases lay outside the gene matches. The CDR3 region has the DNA TGCGCCAGCAGCGATCCCGGGACAGGGGGCAACGAGCAGTACTTC. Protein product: CASSDPGTGGNEQYF.

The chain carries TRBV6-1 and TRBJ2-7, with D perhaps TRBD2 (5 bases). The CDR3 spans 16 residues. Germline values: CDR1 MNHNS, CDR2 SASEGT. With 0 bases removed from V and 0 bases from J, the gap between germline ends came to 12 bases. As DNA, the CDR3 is TGTGCCAGCAGTGAAGCTCCGGGAAAAAGCTCCTACGAGCAGTACTTC. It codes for CASSEAPGKSSYEQYF.

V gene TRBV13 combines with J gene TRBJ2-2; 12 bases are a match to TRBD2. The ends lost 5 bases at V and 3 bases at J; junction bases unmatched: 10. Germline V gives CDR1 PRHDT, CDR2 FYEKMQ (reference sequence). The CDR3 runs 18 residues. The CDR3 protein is CASSPSEGLAGHTGELFF. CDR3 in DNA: TGTGCCAGCAGCCCGAGCGAGGGACTAGCGGGCCACACCGGGGAGCTGTTTTTT.

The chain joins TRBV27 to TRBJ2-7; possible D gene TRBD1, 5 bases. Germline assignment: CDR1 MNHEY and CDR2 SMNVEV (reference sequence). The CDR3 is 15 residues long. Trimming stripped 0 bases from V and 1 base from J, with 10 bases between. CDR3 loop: CASSLSGQPSYEQYF. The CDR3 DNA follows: TGTGCCAGCAGTTTATCGGGGCAGCCTTCCTACGAGCAGTACTTC.

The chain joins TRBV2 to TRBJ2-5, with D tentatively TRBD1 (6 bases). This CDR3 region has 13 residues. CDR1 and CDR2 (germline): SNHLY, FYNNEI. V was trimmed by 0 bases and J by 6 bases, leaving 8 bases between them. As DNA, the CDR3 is TGTGCCAGCAGTGAAGCCCAGGGGAAGACCCAGTACTTC. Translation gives CASSEAQGKTQYF.

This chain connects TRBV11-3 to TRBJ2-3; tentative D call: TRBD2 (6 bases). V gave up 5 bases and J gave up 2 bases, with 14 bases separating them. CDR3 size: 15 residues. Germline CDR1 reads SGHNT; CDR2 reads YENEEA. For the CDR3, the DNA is TGTGCCAGCAGCAGAACAGGAGGGCTCACAGATACGCAGTATTTT. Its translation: CASSRTGGLTDTQYF.

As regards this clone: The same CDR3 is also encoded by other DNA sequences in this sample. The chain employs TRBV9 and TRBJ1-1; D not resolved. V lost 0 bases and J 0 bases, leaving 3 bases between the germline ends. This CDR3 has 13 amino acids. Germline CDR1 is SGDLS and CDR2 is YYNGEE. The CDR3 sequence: CASSVAVNTEAFF. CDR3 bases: TGTGCCAGCAGCGTAGCAGTGAACACTGAAGCTTTCTTT. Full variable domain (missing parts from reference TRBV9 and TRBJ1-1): DSGVTQTPKHLITATGQRVTLRCSPRSGDLSVYWYQQSLDQGLQFLIQYYNGEERAKGNILERFSAQQFPDLHSELNLSSLELGDSALYFCASSVAVNTEAFFGQGTRLTVV.

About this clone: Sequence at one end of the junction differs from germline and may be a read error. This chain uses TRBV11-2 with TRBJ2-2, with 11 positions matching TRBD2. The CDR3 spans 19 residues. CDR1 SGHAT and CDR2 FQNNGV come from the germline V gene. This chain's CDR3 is CASSSSGWSSGRRTGEPFF. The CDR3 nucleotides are TGTGCCAGCAGCTCCTCAGGTTGGTCTAGCGGGAGGAGGACCGGGGAGCCGTTTTTT.

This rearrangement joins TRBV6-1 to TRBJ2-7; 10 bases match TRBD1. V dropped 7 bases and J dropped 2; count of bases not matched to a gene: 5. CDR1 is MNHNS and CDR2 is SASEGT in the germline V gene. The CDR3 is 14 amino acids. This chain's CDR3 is CASIFGQGAYEQYF. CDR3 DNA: TGTGCCAGCATATTTGGACAGGGGGCCTACGAGCAGTACTTC.

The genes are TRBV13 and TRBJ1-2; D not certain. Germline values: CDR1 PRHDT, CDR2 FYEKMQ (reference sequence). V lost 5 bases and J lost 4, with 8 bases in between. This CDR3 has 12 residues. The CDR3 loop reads CASSPTGYGYTF. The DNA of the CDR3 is TGTGCCAGCAGCCCCACCGGCTATGGCTACACCTTC.

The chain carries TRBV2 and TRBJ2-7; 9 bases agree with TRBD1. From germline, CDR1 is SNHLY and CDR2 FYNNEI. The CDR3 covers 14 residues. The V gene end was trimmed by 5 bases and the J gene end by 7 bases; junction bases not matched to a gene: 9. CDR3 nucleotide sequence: TGTGCCAGCAGTAAAGGGACAGGGCCTGAGGAGCAGTACTTC. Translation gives CASSKGTGPEEQYF.

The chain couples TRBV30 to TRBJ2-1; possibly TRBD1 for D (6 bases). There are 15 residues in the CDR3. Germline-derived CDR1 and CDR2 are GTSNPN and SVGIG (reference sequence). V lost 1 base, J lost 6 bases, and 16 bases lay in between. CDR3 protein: CAWSENRVISNEQFF. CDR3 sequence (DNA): TGTGCCTGGAGTGAAAACAGGGTAATTTCCAATGAGCAGTTCTTC.

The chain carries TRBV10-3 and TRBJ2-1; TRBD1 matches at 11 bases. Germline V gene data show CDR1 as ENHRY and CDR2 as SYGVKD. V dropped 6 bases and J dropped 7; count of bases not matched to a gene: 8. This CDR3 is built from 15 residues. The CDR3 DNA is TGTGCCATCAGCGGCTCGGGACAGGGGGTAAATGAGCAGTTCTTC. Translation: CAISGSGQGVNEQFF.

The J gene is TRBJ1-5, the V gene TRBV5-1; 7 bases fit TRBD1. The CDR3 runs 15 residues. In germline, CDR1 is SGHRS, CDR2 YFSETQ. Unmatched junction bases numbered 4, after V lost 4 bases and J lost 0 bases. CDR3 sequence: CASSLQGSSNQPQHF. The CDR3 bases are TGCGCCAGCAGCCTACAGGGGTCTAGCAATCAGCCCCAGCATTTT.

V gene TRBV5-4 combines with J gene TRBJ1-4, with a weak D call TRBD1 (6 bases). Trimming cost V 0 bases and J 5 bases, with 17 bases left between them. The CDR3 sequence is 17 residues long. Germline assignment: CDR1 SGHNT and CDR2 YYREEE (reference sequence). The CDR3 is CASSLGGLQGPNEKLFF. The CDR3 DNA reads TGTGCCAGCAGCTTGGGGGGGTTACAGGGCCCAAATGAAAAACTGTTTTTT.

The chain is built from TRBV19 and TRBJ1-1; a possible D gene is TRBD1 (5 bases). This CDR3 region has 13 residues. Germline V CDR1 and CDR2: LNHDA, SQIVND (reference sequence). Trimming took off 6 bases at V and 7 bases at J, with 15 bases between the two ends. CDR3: CASRDRGSNEAFF. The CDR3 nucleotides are TGTGCCAGTAGGGATAGGGGTTCGAATGAAGCTTTCTTT.

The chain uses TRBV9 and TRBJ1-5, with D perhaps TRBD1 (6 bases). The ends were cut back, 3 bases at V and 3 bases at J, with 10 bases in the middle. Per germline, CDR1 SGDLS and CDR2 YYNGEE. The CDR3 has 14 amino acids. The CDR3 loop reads CASSAPGVNQPQHF. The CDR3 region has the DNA TGTGCCAGCAGCGCCCCAGGGGTCAATCAGCCCCAGCATTTT.

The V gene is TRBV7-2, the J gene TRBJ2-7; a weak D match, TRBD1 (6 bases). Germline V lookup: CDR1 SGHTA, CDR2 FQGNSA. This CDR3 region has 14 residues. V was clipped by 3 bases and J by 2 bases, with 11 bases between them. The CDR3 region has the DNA TGTGCCAGCAGCTTCGACAGGTCCACCTACGAGCAGTACTTC. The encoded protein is CASSFDRSTYEQYF.

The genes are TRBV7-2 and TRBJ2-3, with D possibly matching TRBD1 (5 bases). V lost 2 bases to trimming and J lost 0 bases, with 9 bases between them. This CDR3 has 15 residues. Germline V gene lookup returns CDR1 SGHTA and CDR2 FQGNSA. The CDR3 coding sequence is TGTGCCAGCAGCTTAAGGGGAACAAGCACAGATACGCAGTATTTT. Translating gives CASSLRGTSTDTQYF.

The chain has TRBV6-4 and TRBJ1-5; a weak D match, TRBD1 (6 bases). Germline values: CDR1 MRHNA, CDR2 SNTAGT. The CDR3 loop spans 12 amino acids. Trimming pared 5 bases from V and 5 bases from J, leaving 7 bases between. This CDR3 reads CASSKGDQPQHF. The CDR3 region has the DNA TGTGCCAGCAGTAAGGGGGATCAGCCCCAGCATTTT.

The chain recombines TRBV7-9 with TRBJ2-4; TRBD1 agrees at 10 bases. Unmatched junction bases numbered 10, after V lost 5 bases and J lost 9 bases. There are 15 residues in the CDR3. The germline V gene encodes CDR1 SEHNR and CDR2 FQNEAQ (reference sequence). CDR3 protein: CASSLDRGVLGIQYF. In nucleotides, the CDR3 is TGTGCCAGCAGCCTGGACAGGGGGGTGTTGGGCATTCAGTACTTC.

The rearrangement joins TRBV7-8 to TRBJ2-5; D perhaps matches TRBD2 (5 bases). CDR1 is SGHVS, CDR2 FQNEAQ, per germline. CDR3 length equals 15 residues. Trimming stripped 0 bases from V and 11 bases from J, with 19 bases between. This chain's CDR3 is CASSLASGSEREQYF. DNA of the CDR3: TGTGCCAGCAGCTTAGCGTCTGGTTCGGAGAGGGAGCAGTACTTC.

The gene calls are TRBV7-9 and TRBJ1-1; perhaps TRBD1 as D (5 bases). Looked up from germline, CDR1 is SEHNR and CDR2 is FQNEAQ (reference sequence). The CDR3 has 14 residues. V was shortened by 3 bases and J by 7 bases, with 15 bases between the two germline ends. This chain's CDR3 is CASSFFLGQSEAFF. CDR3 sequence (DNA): TGTGCCAGCAGCTTCTTTTTGGGGCAGAGTGAAGCTTTCTTT.

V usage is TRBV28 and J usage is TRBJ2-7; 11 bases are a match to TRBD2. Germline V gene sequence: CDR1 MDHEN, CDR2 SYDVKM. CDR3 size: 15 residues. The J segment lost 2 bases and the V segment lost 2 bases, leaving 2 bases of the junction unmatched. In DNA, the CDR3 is TGTGCCAGCAGTTTAACTAGCGGGGGCCCCTACGAGCAGTACTTC. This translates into CASSLTSGGPYEQYF.

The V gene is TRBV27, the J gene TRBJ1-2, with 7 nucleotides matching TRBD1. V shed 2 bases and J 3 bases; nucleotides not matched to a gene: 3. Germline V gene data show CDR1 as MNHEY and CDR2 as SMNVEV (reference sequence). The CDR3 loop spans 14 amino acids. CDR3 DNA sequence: TGTGCCAGCAGTTTAGGTGACAGGGACTATGGCTACACCTTC. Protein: CASSLGDRDYGYTF.

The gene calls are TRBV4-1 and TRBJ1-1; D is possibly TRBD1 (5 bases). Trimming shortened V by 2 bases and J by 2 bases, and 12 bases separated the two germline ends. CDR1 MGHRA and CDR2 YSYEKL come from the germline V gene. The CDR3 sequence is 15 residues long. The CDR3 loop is CASSQPDRFNTEAFF. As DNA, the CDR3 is TGCGCCAGCAGCCAACCCGACAGATTCAACACTGAAGCTTTCTTT.

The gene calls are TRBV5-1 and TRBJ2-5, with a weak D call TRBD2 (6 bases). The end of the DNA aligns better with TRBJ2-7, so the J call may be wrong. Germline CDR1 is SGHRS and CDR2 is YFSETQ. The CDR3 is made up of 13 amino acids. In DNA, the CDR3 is TGCGCCAGCCCGGGAGAAACTCGGACCGAGCAGTACTTC. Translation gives CASPGETRTEQYF.